The 15 T cell receptor beta chains below were found in one sample sequenced in a study of cytomegalovirus exposure and HLA in healthy donors. The PCR was carried out with 60 Vbeta primers and 13 Jbeta primers. The data were produced by immunoSEQ multiplex PCR, yet TCRdb's version contains in-frame clones alone and is incomplete. In the table there are 160,000 or so clones, almost 80% of which are singletons. Sequenced: PBMCs. All receptors come from a man in his forties or fifties in good health and CMV-seropositive.

The V gene is TRBV2, the J gene TRBJ2-5; D is undetermined. Near its end, the DNA agrees better with TRBJ2-7, so the J call may be wrong. CDR3 size: 13 residues. From germline, CDR1 is SNHLY and CDR2 FYNNEI. The CDR3: CASRGSSHLEQYF. CDR3 nucleotides: TGTGCCAGCAGGGGTAGCTCGCATCTCGAGCAGTACTTC.

V is TRBV28 and J is TRBJ1-6; D perhaps matches TRBD1 (5 bases). The CDR3 has 15 amino acids. From germline, CDR1 is MDHEN and CDR2 SYDVKM. With 3 bases removed from V and 4 bases from J, the gap between germline ends came to 10 bases. CDR3 in amino acids: CASSFPGTYNSPLHF. As DNA, the CDR3 is TGTGCCAGCAGTTTTCCAGGGACTTATAATTCACCCCTCCACTTT.

This clone was detected only a few times. V is TRBV19 and J is TRBJ2-7; D might be TRBD2 (5 bases). V lost 9 bases and J 4 bases, leaving 16 bases between the germline ends. CDR1 and CDR2 (germline): LNHDA, SQIVND (reference sequence). This CDR3 comprises 13 residues. CDR3 nucleotide sequence: TGTGCCAGCAGGCAGCCGCCGGGATACGAGCAGTACTTC. Its translation is CASRQPPGYEQYF.

This clone was recorded a few times. The rearrangement joins TRBV28 to TRBJ2-3, with D perhaps matching TRBD1 (5 bases). The germline V gene encodes CDR1 MDHEN and CDR2 SYDVKM. The CDR3 covers 14 residues. Trimming left V 2 bases short and J 2 bases short, with 8 bases between. CDR3 nucleotides: TGTGCCAGCAGTTTACAGGGATTCACAGATACGCAGTATTTT. It yields the protein CASSLQGFTDTQYF.

Written as DNA, the CDR3 is TGTGCCAGCAGCGAGGTCCAGCGAGGCAATCAGCCCCAGCATTTT. Amino acids: CASSEVQRGNQPQHF. The chain recombines TRBV6-5 with TRBJ1-5; D is ambiguous. The germline V gene has CDR1 MNHEY and CDR2 SVGAGI. The CDR3 covers 15 residues. The V gene lost 6 bases and the J gene lost 2 bases, with 14 bases spanning the gap.

The V call is TRBV5-6, the J call TRBJ1-5, with a weak D call TRBD1 (5 bases). V shed 4 bases and J shed 0 bases, with 5 bases lying between them. Germline V CDR1 and CDR2: SGHDT, YYEEEE. The CDR3 extends over 13 amino acids. In DNA, the CDR3 is TGTGCCAGCAGCCAGGGTAGCAATCAGCCCCAGCATTTT. This encodes CASSQGSNQPQHF.

The chain carries TRBV29-1 and TRBJ1-3, with a weak D call TRBD1 (6 bases). This CDR3 has 13 residues. Germline lookup yields CDR1 SQVTM and CDR2 ANQGSEA. V was shortened by 4 bases and J by 4 bases, with 11 bases between the two germline ends. The CDR3: CSVGDTLGNTIYF. Here the CDR3 DNA reads TGCAGCGTTGGGGACACCCTGGGAAACACCATATATTTT.

This clone was seen more than once but under ten times. V gene TRBV2 combines with J gene TRBJ2-2; 13 bases agree with TRBD2. Germline CDR1 SNHLY, CDR2 FYNNEI. Losses at the gene ends were 10 bases for V and 7 bases for J; bases not matched to a gene: 9. The CDR3 has 15 residues. CDR3 bases: TGTGCCATCCCCCGGACTAGCGGGGGAGGCGGGGAGCTGTTTTTT. Translation: CAIPRTSGGGGELFF. Drawing the rest from reference TRBV2 and TRBJ2-2, the complete variable domain is EPEVTQTPSHQVTQMGQEVILRCVPISNHLYFYWYRQILGQKVEFLVSFYNNEISEKSEIFDDQFSVERPDGSNFTLKIRSTKLEDSAMYFCAIPRTSGGGGELFFGEGSRLTVL.

The CDR3 loop reads CASSLAGQGRGYTF. CDR3 coding DNA: TGTGCCAGCAGCTTAGCAGGACAGGGAAGAGGCTACACCTTC. The chain combines TRBV11-2 with TRBJ1-2; 8 nucleotides agree with TRBD1. V was pared by 1 base and J by 8 bases, with 6 bases of the junction left unmatched. CDR3 length: 14 amino acids. Germline V lookup: CDR1 SGHAT, CDR2 FQNNGV. The variable domain in full, with the rest retrieved from reference TRBV11-2 and TRBJ1-2, is EAGVAQSPRYKIIEKRQSVAFWCNPISGHATLYWYQQILGQGPKLLIQFQNNGVVDDSQLPKDRFSAERLKGVDSTLKIQPAKLEDSAVYLCASSLAGQGRGYTFGSGTRLTVV.

The V gene is TRBV2, the J gene TRBJ2-1, with 10 positions matching TRBD2. V was pared by 2 bases and J by 8 bases, with 12 bases of the junction left unmatched. This CDR3 contains 17 residues. Germline V gene lookup returns CDR1 SNHLY and CDR2 FYNNEI. The CDR3 reads CASSESNRAGGPDEQFF. The CDR3 DNA follows: TGTGCCAGCAGTGAATCTAATCGAGCGGGAGGGCCTGATGAGCAGTTCTTC.

The chain links TRBV25-1 to TRBJ2-4, with 9 bases that match TRBD1. The CDR3 extends over 17 amino acids. Germline V CDR1 and CDR2: MGHDK, SYGVNS. Trimming removed 3 bases from V and 3 bases from J; junction bases left unmatched: 9. In DNA form, the CDR3 reads TGTGCCAGCAGTGATTCCACAGGGGGCTCGGGCAAAAACATTCAGTACTTC. As protein: CASSDSTGGSGKNIQYF. The full variable domain, in which reference TRBV25-1 and TRBJ2-4 provide the parts outside the CDR3, is EADIYQTPRYLVIGTGKKITLECSQTMGHDKMYWYQQDPGMELHLIHYSYGVNSTEKGDLSSESTVSRIRTEHFPLTLESARPSHTSQYLCASSDSTGGSGKNIQYFGAGTRLSVL.

The chain links TRBV6-6 to TRBJ1-2, with D perhaps matching TRBD1 (6 bases). The ends were cut back, 5 bases at V and 3 bases at J, with 10 bases in the middle. Germline V gives CDR1 MNHNY, CDR2 SVGAGI (reference sequence). The CDR3 consists of 13 residues. The DNA of the CDR3 is TGTGCCAGCAGTCGGGGGGCGGACTATGGCTACACCTTC. Amino acids: CASSRGADYGYTF.

This clone was detected a few times. The chain couples TRBV5-1 to TRBJ2-7; 7 nucleotides match TRBD2. V trimming: 0 bases; J trimming: 0 bases; junction bases outside the gene matches: 6. The CDR3 is made up of 16 amino acids. The germline V gene encodes CDR1 SGHRS and CDR2 YFSETQ. Here the CDR3 reads CASSLGPSGYSYEQYF. The DNA for the CDR3 is TGCGCCAGCAGCTTGGGCCCTAGCGGATACTCCTACGAGCAGTACTTC.

The V and J genes are TRBV9 and TRBJ1-4; D is unclear. Germline-derived CDR1 and CDR2 are SGDLS and YYNGEE. Trimming shortened V by 0 bases and J by 6 bases, and 12 bases separated the two germline ends. The CDR3 covers 15 residues. The CDR3 region has the DNA TGTGCCAGCAGCGTAGCTGCCGGGAAGGATGAAAAACTGTTTTTT. Its translation: CASSVAAGKDEKLFF.

This chain links TRBV30 with TRBJ2-1; 7 bases align to TRBD2. Per the germline V gene, CDR1 is GTSNPN and CDR2 is SVGIG (reference sequence). This CDR3 region has 15 residues. The trim removed 2 bases at V and 3 bases at J, leaving 7 bases unmatched. Here the CDR3 DNA reads TGTGCCTGGAGTCATCTTCGGGGGGTCTACAATGAGCAGTTCTTC. This translates into CAWSHLRGVYNEQFF. Together with reference TRBV30 and TRBJ2-1, the CDR3 gives the full variable domain: SQTIHQWPATLVQPVGSPLSLECTVEGTSNPNLYWYRQAAGRGLQLLFYSVGIGQISSEVPQNLSASRPQDRQFILSSKKLLLSDSGFYLCAWSHLRGVYNEQFFGPGTRLTVL.